A single sample gave rise to the 13 T cell receptor beta chains below, sequenced in a study of cytomegalovirus exposure and HLA in healthy donors. Researchers ran the PCR with 60 Vbeta and 13 Jbeta primers. Repertoires were generated with immunoSEQ multiplex PCR, while TCRdb's copy carries only in-frame clones and drops some. The table includes a few hundred thousand clones, 65% to 85% detected once. Sequenced input: PBMCs. These receptors all stem from a man aged 25-45 years in good health and CMV-seronegative.

The chain is built from TRBV18 and TRBJ2-2, with 7 positions matching TRBD1. The CDR3 totals 16 residues. The V gene end was trimmed by 1 base and the J gene end by 6 bases; junction bases not matched to a gene: 8. Germline values: CDR1 KGHSH, CDR2 LQKENI. The CDR3 DNA sequence: TGTGCCAGCTCACCACTGACAGGGAGTCGGGCCGGGGAGCTGTTTTTT. Residues: CASSPLTGSRAGELFF.

The chain recombines TRBV5-1 with TRBJ1-2; 7 nucleotides match TRBD1. There are 13 residues in the CDR3. V shed 4 bases, J shed 9 bases, and the junction held 9 bases outside the gene matches. CDR1 is SGHRS, CDR2 YFSETQ, per germline. The CDR3 sequence is CASSTTGDTSYTF. The DNA for the CDR3 is TGCGCCAGCAGCACCACAGGGGACACAAGCTACACCTTC.

The genes are TRBV27 and TRBJ2-2, with 14 bases identical to TRBD2. CDR3 length: 18 amino acids. The germline gives CDR1 MNHEY, CDR2 SMNVEV (reference sequence). Trimming cost V 6 bases and J 1 base; bases outside gene matches: 7. CDR3 sequence reads: CASSSGLAGAQNTGELFF. The CDR3, as DNA: TGTGCCAGCAGCTCGGGACTAGCGGGGGCCCAGAACACCGGGGAGCTGTTTTTT.

V and J are TRBV7-8 and TRBJ2-2; a weak D match, TRBD1 (6 bases). The CDR3 is made up of 13 amino acids. The V end lost 4 bases, the J end lost 5 bases, and 8 bases lay between the germline ends. Germline V CDR1 and CDR2: SGHVS, FQNEAQ. CDR3 loop: CASSSQGTGELFF. CDR3 DNA sequence: TGTGCCAGCAGCTCACAGGGTACCGGGGAGCTGTTTTTT.

The chain has TRBV19 and TRBJ1-1, with a tentative D call TRBD1 (6 bases). This CDR3 is built from 13 residues. From germline, CDR1 is LNHDA and CDR2 SQIVND (reference sequence). V gave up 5 bases and J gave up 4 bases, with 11 bases separating them. The CDR3: CASSLARGTEAFF. CDR3 nucleotides: TGTGCCAGTAGTCTTGCCAGGGGCACTGAAGCTTTCTTT.

The chain links TRBV29-1 to TRBJ2-5, with D tentatively TRBD1 (5 bases). Germline lookup yields CDR1 SQVTM and CDR2 ANQGSEA. This CDR3 has 12 amino acids. V lost 5 bases, J lost 2 bases, and 9 bases lay in between. CDR3 DNA sequence: TGCAGCGTTAAGACAGTACAAGAGACCCAGTACTTC. Residues: CSVKTVQETQYF.

This clone turned up a few times. The chain links TRBV6-5 to TRBJ1-2; D is perhaps TRBD1 (5 bases). The CDR3 has 12 amino acids. V was trimmed by 10 bases and J by 5 bases, leaving 14 bases between them. Germline CDR1 reads MNHEY; CDR2 reads SVGAGI. DNA of the CDR3: TGTGCCACGGCAGGGCCTACTTATGGCTACACCTTC. Translation gives CATAGPTYGYTF.

V gene TRBV29-1 combines with J gene TRBJ1-1; no definite D call. Trimming removed 3 bases at V and 2 bases at J, with 7 bases between. CDR3 size: 12 residues. CDR1 is SQVTM and CDR2 is ANQGSEA in the germline V gene. CDR3 in amino acids: CSVEPLNTEAFF. For the CDR3, the DNA is TGCAGCGTTGAGCCCCTAAACACTGAAGCTTTCTTT.

J is TRBJ2-7 and V is TRBV5-1; 7 nucleotides agree with TRBD1. Germline V lookup: CDR1 SGHRS, CDR2 YFSETQ. With 4 bases clipped from V and 1 base from J, the junction kept 11 bases outside the gene matches. There are 16 residues in the CDR3. Here the CDR3 reads CASSQRSGTVSYEQYF. CDR3 sequence (DNA): TGCGCCAGCAGCCAGAGATCCGGGACAGTATCCTACGAGCAGTACTTC.

This clone was counted once. The chain uses TRBV28 and TRBJ1-1; 7 bases are shared with TRBD1. Germline loops: CDR1 MDHEN, CDR2 SYDVKM. The CDR3 totals 14 residues. V trimming: 8 bases; J trimming: 5 bases; junction bases outside the gene matches: 11. The chain's CDR3 is CASHRGGSRTEAFF. DNA for the CDR3: TGTGCCAGCCACCGAGGGGGCTCTAGAACTGAAGCTTTCTTT.

This clone was detected a few times. The rearrangement links TRBV27 to TRBJ2-1, with D possibly matching TRBD2 (5 bases). Trimming removed 4 bases from V and 7 bases from J, with 17 bases in between. Germline CDR1 MNHEY, CDR2 SMNVEV (reference sequence). The CDR3 extends over 15 amino acids. The CDR3 DNA reads as TGTGCCAGCAGTTCCCCTTTTGAGGGAAGGAATGAGCAGTTCTTC. Translated, it gives CASSSPFEGRNEQFF.

The chain employs TRBV19 and TRBJ2-5, with TRBD1 identical over 7 bases. The end of the DNA aligns better with TRBJ2-7, so the J call may be wrong. Per the germline V gene, CDR1 is LNHDA and CDR2 is SQIVND (reference sequence). The CDR3 has 13 residues. The CDR3 DNA reads TGTGCCAGTAGTGAGACAGGGAGCCACGAGCAGTACTTC. It translates to CASSETGSHEQYF.

The chain combines TRBV27 with TRBJ2-2; 8 nucleotides agree with TRBD1. Per the germline V gene, CDR1 is MNHEY and CDR2 is SMNVEV (reference sequence). V was clipped by 5 bases and J by 4 bases; unmatched bases: 6. The CDR3 sequence is 15 residues long. As DNA, the CDR3 is TGTGCCAGCAGTACCCACGGACAGGGCACCGGGGAGCTGTTTTTT. This gives the protein CASSTHGQGTGELFF.